Each of the 8 T cell receptor beta chains below was sequenced from the same sample in a study of T-cell reconstitution after alpha-beta-depleted transplantation in children. Unique molecular identifiers tagged the TCRbeta library. TCRdb fed the PCR reads into MiXCR, producing one record per CDR3 protein. Among around 200,000 distinct CDR3 sequences listed, approximately 11% were seen once. This specimen consisted of PBMCs, obtained before TCRalphabeta/CD19-depleted stem cell transplant. The receptors here all came from a child younger than two with acute myeloid leukemia, due to receive a stem cell transplant.

This clonotype was counted many times. The gene calls are TRBV27 and TRBJ2-3; TRBD2 agrees at 10 bases. Germline V gene sequence: CDR1 MNHEY, CDR2 SMNVEV (reference sequence). The CDR3 runs to 16 residues. The junction had 14 bases not matched to a gene; V was cut back by 6 bases and J by 8 bases. CDR3 coding DNA: TGTGCCAGCAGATTTCTGGGTAGCGGGAGGTCGGGTACGCAGTATTTT. Amino acid sequence: CASRFLGSGRSGTQYF.

This clonotype appeared many times. CDR3 nucleotides: TGCGCCAGCAGCCCTCTCCCAGACAGGGGAGATACGCAGTATTTT. Encoded protein: CASSPLPDRGDTQYF. The chain recombines TRBV5-1 with TRBJ2-3, with 8 positions matching TRBD1. Germline V gene data show CDR1 as SGHRS and CDR2 as YFSETQ. The CDR3 runs 15 residues. Unmatched junction bases numbered 9, after V lost 4 bases and J lost 5 bases.

This clonotype was counted many times. V and J are TRBV5-1 and TRBJ2-7, with TRBD2 as a possible D gene (5 bases). V lost 0 bases, J lost 0 bases, and 13 bases lay in between. The CDR3 contains 16 residues. Per the germline V gene, CDR1 is SGHRS and CDR2 is YFSETQ. In nucleotides, the CDR3 is TGCGCCAGCAGCTTGGCCTTCGGGGTTGACTCCTACGAGCAGTACTTC. The encoded protein is CASSLAFGVDSYEQYF. Together with reference TRBV5-1 and TRBJ2-7, the CDR3 gives the full variable domain: KAGVTQTPRYLIKTRGQQVTLSCSPISGHRSVSWYQQTPGQGLQFLFEYFSETQRNKGNFPGRFSGRQFSNSRSEMNVSTLELGDSALYLCASSLAFGVDSYEQYFGPGTRLTVT.

The V gene is TRBV4-1, the J gene TRBJ2-5; the match to TRBD2 covers 7 bases. The length of the CDR3 is 13 residues. CDR1 is MGHRA, CDR2 YSYEKL, per germline. V trimming: 5 bases; J trimming: 5 bases; junction bases outside the gene matches: 5. CDR3 DNA: TGCGCCAGCAGCAAGCGGGAAGCGGAGACCCAGTACTTC. Protein product: CASSKREAETQYF.

This clonotype was seen at least ten times. This chain connects TRBV7-8 to TRBJ2-3; the D is unclear. V lost 4 bases and J lost 6, with 17 bases in between. Per germline, CDR1 SGHVS and CDR2 FQNEAQ. The CDR3 spans 15 residues. CDR3 coding DNA: TGTGCCAGCAGCTCGATAATTGGACCCGCGGATACGCAGTATTTT. Translating gives CASSSIIGPADTQYF.

The sample holds many counts of this clonotype. The genes are TRBV7-6 and TRBJ2-1; D ambiguous. Germline CDR1 is SGHVS and CDR2 is FNYEAQ. The germline V and J ends were trimmed by 5 bases and 6 bases, with 8 bases remaining between them. The CDR3 totals 12 residues. CDR3 nucleotides: TGTGCCAGCAGCCGGACGACCAATGAGCAGTTCTTC. As protein: CASSRTTNEQFF.

This clonotype showed up many times. The chain employs TRBV7-9 and TRBJ2-1; D possibly matches TRBD1 or TRBD2 (5 bases each). The germline CDR1 and CDR2 sequences are SEHNR and FQNEAQ (reference sequence). The V end lost 1 base, the J end lost 6 bases, and 13 bases lay between the germline ends. The CDR3 extends over 15 amino acids. For the CDR3, the DNA is TGTGCCAGCAGCTTAGGAGCTAGGGGACCCAATGAGCAGTTCTTC. This sequence encodes CASSLGARGPNEQFF.

This clonotype was detected ten times or more. The rearrangement links TRBV5-1 to TRBJ2-5, with D perhaps matching TRBD1 or TRBD2 (5 bases each). Looked up from germline, CDR1 is SGHRS and CDR2 is YFSETQ. This CDR3 contains 15 residues. V was cut by 5 bases and J by 3 bases, with 17 bases left in between. The CDR3 region has the DNA TGCGCCAGCAGTTACTGGGACCTGGCGGAAGAGACCCAGTACTTC. It yields the protein CASSYWDLAEETQYF.